The present TCR beta chain was sequenced within a study of T cell changes during pregnancy in multiple sclerosis. TCRdb's copy holds only in-frame clones and misses some; the assay was immunoSEQ multiplex PCR. The data hold just under 80,000 clones, with approximately 92% observed a single time. V shed 0 bases and J shed 7 bases, with 8 bases lying between them. Germline loops: CDR1 MGHRA, CDR2 YSYEKL. The CDR3 has 13 amino acids. This chain connects TRBV4-1 to TRBJ2-3; D uncertain. The specimen comprised peripheral blood, sampled in the second trimester of pregnancy. This TCR was sampled from a female donor in good health, enrolled as a control in a pregnancy study. CDR3: CASSQDAQYTQYF. The CDR3 nucleotides are TGCGCCAGCAGCCAAGATGCCCAGTATACGCAGTATTTT.